A single sample is the source of the 27 T cell receptor beta chains below, sequenced in a study of T cells in women clearing cervical HPV infection. Generated by immunoSEQ multiplex PCR, the TCRdb table keeps only in-frame clones and is missing some. The ten most abundant clones cover more than 0.8% of a sample with roughly 45,000 clones. Input material: blood buffy coat. The receptors originated from a woman between 18 and 75 years old with a cervical HPV16 infection that either progressed to CIN3+ or cleared (not recorded which).

To note about this clone: The CDR3 end falls 3 residues outside the read, so it is completed with the germline J gene. The chain joins TRBV5-4 to TRBJ2-1; the match to TRBD1 covers 9 bases. V trimming: 3 bases; J trimming: 6 bases; junction bases outside the gene matches: 4. CDR1 and CDR2 from the germline V gene are SGHNT and YYREEE (reference sequence). The CDR3 has 14 residues. CDR3: CASSSADRGNEQFF. Partial CDR3 DNA: TGTGCCAGCAGCTCCGCGGACAGGGGCAATGAG.

CDR3 loop: CASRNRTGLRPGANVLTF. The DNA read from the CDR3 is TGTGCCAGCAGAAACAGGACAGGGTTACGTCCTGGGGCCAACGTC. V gene TRBV2 combines with J gene TRBJ2-6, with 8 bases aligning to TRBD1. Read coverage stops 3 residues before the CDR3 terminus; the germline J gene supplies the remainder. The CDR3 extends over 18 amino acids. Germline CDR1 and CDR2: SNHLY and FYNNEI. The junction had 12 bases not matched to a gene; V was cut back by 6 bases and J by 2 bases. Full variable domain (missing parts from reference TRBV2 and TRBJ2-6): EPEVTQTPSHQVTQMGQEVILRCVPISNHLYFYWYRQILGQKVEFLVSFYNNEISEKSEIFDDQFSVERPDGSNFTLKIRSTKLEDSAMYFCASRNRTGLRPGANVLTFGAGSRLTVL.

For this clone: The CDR3 end is not reached by the read, which stops 3 residues before it; the germline J gene fills it in. The chain employs TRBV19 and TRBJ1-2; TRBD1 matches 9 bases. There are 17 residues in the CDR3. With V trimmed by 1 base and J by 4 bases, 10 bases remained unmatched. Germline assignment: CDR1 LNHDA and CDR2 SQIVND (reference sequence). The part of the CDR3 DNA that was read is TGTGCCAGTAGTATAGGGGACAGGGACCCACGCCTCTATGGC. Protein product: CASSIGDRDPRLYG. In full, the CDR3 is CASSIGDRDPRLYGYTF.

Points on this clone: The CDR3 end is not reached by the read, which stops 3 residues before it; the germline J gene fills it in. V is TRBV20-1 and J is TRBJ2-7, with 8 bases aligning to TRBD1. The germline gives CDR1 DFQATT, CDR2 SNEGSKA (reference sequence). The CDR3 covers 12 residues. Trimming at V came to 3 bases and at J to 3 bases, leaving 1 base not matched to a gene. The CDR3 DNA, read in part, is TGCAGTGCTAGCGGGACAGGCTACGAG. Translating gives CSASGTGYE. The entire CDR3 protein reads CSASGTGYEQYF.

For this clone: Coverage ceases 3 residues before the CDR3 finishes, and the germline J gene fills in the end. The chain links TRBV5-4 to TRBJ2-7; 12 bases agree with TRBD1. CDR1 and CDR2 (germline): SGHNT, YYREEE (reference sequence). V trimming: 3 bases; J trimming: 2 bases; junction bases outside the gene matches: 3. The length of the CDR3 is 15 residues. CDR3 sequence: CASSSRDRGPYEQYF. The CDR3 DNA, read in part, is TGTGCCAGCAGCTCCCGGGACAGGGGGCCCTACGAG.

Note on this clone: The read terminates 3 residues before the CDR3 end, so the remaining end is supplied by the germline J gene. The chain joins TRBV2 to TRBJ2-3, with D tentatively TRBD1 (6 bases). The germline V gene has CDR1 SNHLY and CDR2 FYNNEI. This CDR3 has 14 amino acids. The CDR3 is CASSLEQGQETQYF. The CDR3 bases that were read are TGTGCCAGCAGTCTTGAACAGGGACAAGAGACG.

Note on this clone: An end of the junction does not agree with germline; a read error may underlie this. The read terminates 3 residues ahead of where the CDR3 ends, so the germline J gene completes it. This sample includes further DNA sequences coding for the same CDR3. This sequence joins TRBV23-1 and TRBJ1-3; D possibly corresponds to TRBD1 (6 bases). TRBV23-1 is treated as an ORF (open reading frame) with a function not yet certain. This CDR3 spans 12 amino acids. The DNA read from the CDR3 is TGCGCCAGCAGGACAGGTGGAAACACA. It codes for CASRTGGNT. The entire CDR3 is CASRTGGNTIYF.

As concerns this clone: The read ends 3 residues before the CDR3 terminus; that terminus is restored from the germline J gene. V usage is TRBV19 and J usage is TRBJ2-3; 11 positions match TRBD2. The CDR3 contains 14 residues. CDR1 is LNHDA and CDR2 is SQIVND in the germline V gene (reference sequence). The CDR3 sequence: CASGETSGKETQYF. The sequenced CDR3 bases are TGTGCCAGTGGCGAGACTAGCGGGAAAGAGACG.

Of note for this clone: The CDR3 is cut off 3 residues early in the read; its end comes from the germline J gene. The chain is built from TRBV5-1 and TRBJ1-1; no reliable D call. This CDR3 region has 13 residues. V dropped 4 bases and J dropped 3 bases, with 10 bases sitting between them. The germline V gene has CDR1 SGHRS and CDR2 YFSETQ. The CDR3 loop is CASSLGTDTEAFF. The part of the CDR3 DNA that was read is TGCGCCAGCAGCCTGGGAACGGACACTGAA. Filled out from reference TRBV5-1 and TRBJ1-1, the complete variable domain reads KAGVTQTPRYLIKTRGQQVTLSCSPISGHRSVSWYQQTPGQGLQFLFEYFSETQRNKGNFPGRFSGRQFSNSRSEMNVSTLELGDSALYLCASSLGTDTEAFFGQGTRLTVV.

Note on this clone: The read terminates 3 residues before the CDR3 end, so the remaining end is supplied by the germline J gene. The chain uses TRBV7-6 and TRBJ1-5, with D hard to call. CDR3 size: 15 residues. Germline assignment: CDR1 SGHVS and CDR2 FNYEAQ. CDR3 sequence reads: CASSLHPRSTDPQHF. The sequenced CDR3 bases are TGTGCCAGCAGCTTACACCCCAGGAGCACAGATCCC.

Remarks on this clone: The read finishes 3 residues shy of the CDR3 end, and the germline J gene is used to complete it. The rearrangement links TRBV7-9 to TRBJ1-2; D gene unclear. Germline V gene data show CDR1 as SEHNR and CDR2 as FQNEAQ (reference sequence). The CDR3 spans 14 residues. CDR3 protein: CASSLDGVTYDYTF. The part of the CDR3 DNA that was read is TGTGCCAGCAGCTTGGACGGGGTTACCTACGAC. The full variable domain, completed using reference TRBV7-9 and TRBJ1-2, is DTGVSQNPRHKITKRGQNVTFRCDPISEHNRLYWYRQTLGQGPEFLTYFQNEAQLEKSRLLSDRFSAERPKGSFSTLEIQRTEQGDSAMYLCASSLDGVTYDYTFGSGTRLTVV.

Details on this clone: The read comes to an end 3 residues before the CDR3 does, leaving the germline J gene to fill in the end. J is TRBJ2-7 and V is TRBV20-1; D perhaps matches TRBD1 (6 bases). The germline gives CDR1 DFQATT, CDR2 SNEGSKA (reference sequence). The CDR3 sequence is 11 residues long. V shed 4 bases and J shed 5 bases, with 9 bases lying between them. CDR3 DNA (partial): TGCAGTGCTACCAACAGGGACGAG. This codes for CSATNRDE. In full, the CDR3 is CSATNRDEQYF.

Regarding this clone: The sequence runs out 3 residues before the end of the CDR3; the remainder is reconstructed from the germline J gene. The genes are TRBV10-2 and TRBJ2-7; D might be TRBD2 (6 bases). Germline V CDR1 and CDR2: WSHSY, SAAADI. CDR3 size: 15 residues. V gave up 2 bases and J gave up 0 bases, with 11 bases separating them. CDR3 bases read: TGCGCCAGCAGTGAGCCGACTAGAAGCTCCTACGAG. The encoded protein is CASSEPTRSSYE. The full CDR3 reads CASSEPTRSSYEQYF.

The DNA read from the CDR3 is TGCAGCGCCGACTCAGGGTACGGCAATGAG. It encodes CSADSGYGNE. In full, the CDR3 is CSADSGYGNEQFF. The rearrangement joins TRBV29-1 to TRBJ2-1; possibly TRBD1 for D (5 bases). The CDR3 end is not reached by the read, which stops 3 residues before it; the germline J gene fills it in. CDR1 is SQVTM and CDR2 is ANQGSEA in the germline V gene. This CDR3 has 13 amino acids. V was pared by 7 bases and J by 6 bases, with 16 bases between.

On this clone itself: The read terminates 3 residues before the CDR3 end, so the remaining end is supplied by the germline J gene. This rearrangement joins TRBV7-6 to TRBJ2-1, with D perhaps matching TRBD1 (6 bases). Germline lookup yields CDR1 SGHVS and CDR2 FNYEAQ. The V gene lost 7 bases and the J gene lost 5 bases, with 18 bases spanning the gap. The CDR3 contains 15 residues. The CDR3 reads CASTLNGQKNNEQFF. The DNA read from the CDR3 is TGTGCCAGCACCCTTAATGGACAGAAAAACAATGAG.

About this clone: The sequenced fragment ends 3 residues before the CDR3 boundary, so the rest is inferred from the germline J gene. The rearrangement uses TRBV6-1 and TRBJ1-2, with a possible D match to TRBD1 (5 bases). The germline gives CDR1 MNHNS, CDR2 SASEGT. This CDR3 has 12 residues. CDR3 amino acids: CASSEQGRGYTF. The covered CDR3 bases are TGTGCCAGCAGTGAACAGGGTCGGGGC.

Regarding this clone: The CDR3 end is not reached by the read, which stops 3 residues before it; the germline J gene fills it in. The chain couples TRBV4-2 to TRBJ2-7, with 8 bases fitting TRBD2. V lost 0 bases and J lost 0; bases outside the gene matches: 4. There are 16 residues in the CDR3. Per germline, CDR1 LGHNA and CDR2 YNFKEQ. The part of the CDR3 DNA that was read is TGTGCCAGCAGCCAAGATAGCGGGGCCCCCTCCTACGAG. Amino acid sequence: CASSQDSGAPSYE. The full-length CDR3 reads as CASSQDSGAPSYEQYF.

Turning to this clone: The read ends 3 residues shy of where the CDR3 ends; the end is completed using the germline J gene. The rearrangement joins TRBV4-2 to TRBJ2-7, with 12 bases fitting TRBD2. Trimming removed 2 bases from V and 0 bases from J; junction bases left unmatched: 8. This CDR3 is 18 amino acids long. The V gene's germline CDR1 is LGHNA and CDR2 YNFKEQ. The sequenced part of the CDR3 DNA is TGTGCCAGCAGCCAAACTAGCGGGGGGCCCAAACACTCCTACGAG. It is translated as CASSQTSGGPKHSYE. The full CDR3 is CASSQTSGGPKHSYEQYF.

With regard to this clone: From the germline J gene comes the end of the CDR3, since the read stops 3 residues before it. This rearrangement joins TRBV5-1 to TRBJ1-5, with D tentatively TRBD1 (6 bases). V gave up 5 bases and J gave up 3 bases, with 15 bases separating them. The CDR3 totals 15 residues. Germline CDR1 is SGHRS and CDR2 is YFSETQ. The CDR3 protein is CASRPGVTANQPQHF. CDR3 bases read: TGCGCCAGCAGACCAGGGGTAACGGCCAATCAGCCC. The whole variable domain, filled in from reference TRBV5-1 and TRBJ1-5, reads KAGVTQTPRYLIKTRGQQVTLSCSPISGHRSVSWYQQTPGQGLQFLFEYFSETQRNKGNFPGRFSGRQFSNSRSEMNVSTLELGDSALYLCASRPGVTANQPQHFGDGTRLSIL.

Concerning this clone itself: The read terminates 3 residues before the CDR3 end, so the remaining end is supplied by the germline J gene. The chain joins TRBV12-3 or TRBV12-4 to TRBJ2-1; a weak D match, TRBD1 (5 bases). This CDR3 has 13 residues. Trimming removed 3 bases from V and 8 bases from J, with 11 bases in between. The CDR3 bases that were read are TGTGCCAGCAGTTTGGGGCCTTGGGATGAG. Residues: CASSLGPWDE. The entire CDR3 reads CASSLGPWDEQFF.

A note on this clone: The read terminates 3 residues before the CDR3 end, so the remaining end is supplied by the germline J gene. The chain employs TRBV19 and TRBJ1-2; D gene ambiguous. This CDR3 contains 14 residues. The germline V gene encodes CDR1 LNHDA and CDR2 SQIVND (reference sequence). The CDR3 reads CASSIGASSYDYTF. CDR3 DNA, as far as it was read: TGTGCCAGTAGTATCGGAGCTAGCTCCTACGAC.

CDR3 DNA, as far as it was read: TGCAGCGCCGAGGGGCTAGACTCGGCTGGC. Its translation is CSAEGLDSAG. The CDR3, in full, reads CSAEGLDSAGYTF. The chain has TRBV29-1 and TRBJ1-2, with D possibly being TRBD1 (5 bases). The read ends 3 residues early relative to the CDR3; the germline J gene fills the gap. Germline lookup yields CDR1 SQVTM and CDR2 ANQGSEA. V gave up 7 bases and J gave up 7 bases, with 19 bases separating them. CDR3 length: 13 amino acids.

In regard to this clone: The missing CDR3 end, 3 residues past where the read stops, is filled in from the germline J gene. The rearrangement links TRBV18 to TRBJ1-4, with 9 bases fitting TRBD1. From germline, CDR1 is KGHSH and CDR2 LQKENI. J lost 8 bases, V lost 3 bases, and 10 bases had no gene match. The CDR3 runs 16 residues. This CDR3 is CASSPRNRDRDEKLFF. The part of the CDR3 DNA that was read is TGTGCCAGCTCACCCCGTAACCGGGACAGGGACGAAAAA.

Regarding this clone: The CDR3 is cut off 3 residues early in the read; its end comes from the germline J gene. The J gene is TRBJ2-2, the V gene TRBV7-7; D may match TRBD1 or TRBD2 (6 bases each). The CDR3 spans 12 residues. Germline V gene sequence: CDR1 SSHAT, CDR2 FNYEAQ (reference sequence). Partial CDR3 DNA: TGTGCTAGCGGCAGGGGCACCGGGGAG. Protein product: CASGRGTGE. The CDR3 in full is CASGRGTGELFF.

On this clone itself: The read ends 3 residues early relative to the CDR3; the germline J gene fills the gap. This chain joins TRBV6-1 and TRBJ2-6; tentatively, D is TRBD2 (5 bases). Trimming stripped 1 base from V and 4 bases from J, with 8 bases between. Per the germline V gene, CDR1 is MNHNS and CDR2 is SASEGT. The CDR3 extends over 15 amino acids. The CDR3 here is CASSEERWGANVLTF. The DNA read from the CDR3 is TGTGCCAGCAGTGAAGAGCGGTGGGGGGCCAACGTC.

Details on this clone: Read coverage stops 3 residues before the CDR3 terminus; the germline J gene supplies the remainder. This chain joins TRBV29-1 and TRBJ2-7; 9 nucleotides line up with TRBD1. J lost 1 base, V lost 5 bases, and 6 bases had no gene match. CDR3 length equals 14 residues. Germline V gene data show CDR1 as SQVTM and CDR2 as ANQGSEA. Partial CDR3 DNA: TGCAGCGTTACCCCGGGACAGGGTTCCTACGAG. Protein sequence: CSVTPGQGSYE. The whole CDR3 sequence is CSVTPGQGSYEQYF.

A note on this clone: Distinct nucleotide sequences in the sample also encode this CDR3. The sequenced part of the CDR3 DNA is TGTGCCAGCTCACCTGCTGCCACAGGGGTTGGC. It codes for CASSPAATGVG. The CDR3 in full is CASSPAATGVGIYF. The chain carries TRBV18 and TRBJ1-3, with 7 bases that match TRBD1. The CDR3 end falls 3 residues outside the read, so it is completed with the germline J gene. The germline CDR1 and CDR2 sequences are KGHSH and LQKENI. This CDR3 is built from 14 residues.